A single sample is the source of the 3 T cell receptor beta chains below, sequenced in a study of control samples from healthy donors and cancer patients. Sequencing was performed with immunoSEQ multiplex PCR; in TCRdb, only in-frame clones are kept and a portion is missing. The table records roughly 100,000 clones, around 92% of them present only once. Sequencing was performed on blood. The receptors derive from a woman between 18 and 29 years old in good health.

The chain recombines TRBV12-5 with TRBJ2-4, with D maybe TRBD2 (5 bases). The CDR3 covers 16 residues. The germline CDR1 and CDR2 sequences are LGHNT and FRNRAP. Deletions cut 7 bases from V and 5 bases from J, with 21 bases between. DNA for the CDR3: TGTGCTAGTGCCTTGGAGGTGGGTGCATCCGAAAACATTCAGTACTTC. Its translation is CASALEVGASENIQYF.

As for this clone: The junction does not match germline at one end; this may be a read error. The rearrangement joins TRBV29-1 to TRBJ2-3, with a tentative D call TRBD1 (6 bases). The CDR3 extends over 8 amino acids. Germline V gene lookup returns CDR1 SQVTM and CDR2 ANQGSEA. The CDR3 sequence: CSVEGRGF. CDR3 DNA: TGCAGCGTTGAGGGCAGGGGTTTT.

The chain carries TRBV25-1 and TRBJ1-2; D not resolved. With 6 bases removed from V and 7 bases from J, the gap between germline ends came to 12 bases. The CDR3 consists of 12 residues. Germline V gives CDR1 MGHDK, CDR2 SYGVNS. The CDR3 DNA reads TGTGCCAGCAGGGGTGGGGTATCTGGCTACACCTTC. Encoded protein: CASRGGVSGYTF.